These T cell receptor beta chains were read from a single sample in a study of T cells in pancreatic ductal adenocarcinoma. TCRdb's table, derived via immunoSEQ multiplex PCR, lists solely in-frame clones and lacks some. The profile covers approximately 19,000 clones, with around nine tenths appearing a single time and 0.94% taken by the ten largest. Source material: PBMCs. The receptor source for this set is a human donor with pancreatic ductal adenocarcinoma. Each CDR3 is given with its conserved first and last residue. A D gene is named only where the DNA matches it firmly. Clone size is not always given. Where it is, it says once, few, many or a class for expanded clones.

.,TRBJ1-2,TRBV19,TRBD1,TGTGCCAGTAGTATAACAGGGGGTTTTGGCTACACCTTC,CASSITGGFGYTF
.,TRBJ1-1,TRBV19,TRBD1,TGTGCCAGTACTTCGTTTGGGACAGCTAACACTGAAGCTTTCTTT,CASTSFGTANTEAFF
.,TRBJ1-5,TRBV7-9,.,TGTGCCAGCAGCTCACCCAGGAGGCATAGCAATCAGCCCCAGCATTTT,CASSSPRRHSNQPQHF
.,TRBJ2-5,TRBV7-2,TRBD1,TGTGCCAGCGCAGACAGGGATGAGACCCAGTACTTC,CASADRDETQYF
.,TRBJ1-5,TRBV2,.,TGTGCCAGCAGCCCACAGGGTTCCCGTCAGCCCCAGCATTTT,CASSPQGSRQPQHF
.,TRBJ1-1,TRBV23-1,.,TGCGCCAGCAGTCGTCTCAGGAACACTGAAGCTTTCTTT,CASSRLRNTEAFF
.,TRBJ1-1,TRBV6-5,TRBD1,TGTGCCAGCAGTTACGGACAGGGAACTGAAGCTTTCTTT,CASSYGQGTEAFF
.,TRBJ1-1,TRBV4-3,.,TGCGCCAGCAGCCAAAAAAAGAAGGTGCCAGGCCCACGGCCCGACACTGAAGCTTTCTTT,CASSQKKKVPGPRPDTEAFF
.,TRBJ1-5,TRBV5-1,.,TGCGCCAGCAGCCCGGCGGGGGAGAGAGGACAGCCCCAGCATTTT,CASSPAGERGQPQHF
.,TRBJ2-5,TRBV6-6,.,TGTGCCAGCAGCGCAGGGTTGGAGACCCAGTACTTC,CASSAGLETQYF
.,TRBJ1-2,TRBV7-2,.,TGTGCCAGCAGCACGGACAGATATGGCTACACCTTC,CASSTDRYGYTF
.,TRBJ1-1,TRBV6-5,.,TGTGCCAGCAGAAACAGCCTTCGGGAGGGCGTAAGAGCTTTCTTT,CASRNSLREGVRAFF
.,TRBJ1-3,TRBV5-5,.,TGTGCCAGCAGCTTGGCCGTGCAGGGTAACGATTATGCTGGAAACACCATATATTTT,CASSLAVQGNDYAGNTIYF
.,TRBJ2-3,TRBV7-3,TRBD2,TGTGCCAGCAGCAATAGCGGGGGGAGGGCAGATACGCAGTATTTT,CASSNSGGRADTQYF
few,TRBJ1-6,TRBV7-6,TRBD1,TGTGCCAGCAGCTCCCAACAGGGGCCGAATTCACCCCTCCACTTT,CASSSQQGPNSPLHF
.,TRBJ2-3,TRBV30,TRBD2,TGTGCCTGCTTAGCGGGGGGGGGAGATACGCAGTATTTT,CACLAGGGDTQYF
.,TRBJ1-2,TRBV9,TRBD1,TGTGCCAGCAGCCGTAACCGTGGGACAGGTTATGGCTACACCTTC,CASSRNRGTGYGYTF
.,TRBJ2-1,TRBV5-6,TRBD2,TGTGCCAGCAGTGGGGCTAGCGGGGGGGCGGGCGAGCAGTTCTTC,CASSGASGGAGEQFF
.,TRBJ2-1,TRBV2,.,TGTGCCAGCAGTGAAGCGCTTCGGGTAGATTCCTACAATGAGCAGTTCTTC,CASSEALRVDSYNEQFF
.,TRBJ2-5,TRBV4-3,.,TGCGCCAGCAGCCAAGAAACGGGGAGAGAGACCCAGTACTTC,CASSQETGRETQYF
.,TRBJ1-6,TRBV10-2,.,TGCGCCAGCAGGACCAGGGCGCCGAATTCACCCCTCCACTTT,CASRTRAPNSPLHF
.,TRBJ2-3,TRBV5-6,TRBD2,TGTGCCAGCAGCACTCTAGCGGGGGGGCGCGCAGATACGCAGTATTTT,CASSTLAGGRADTQYF
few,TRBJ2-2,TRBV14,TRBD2,TGTGCCAGCAGCCAAGAGCGGGGGTACACCGGGGAGCTGTTTTTT,CASSQERGYTGELFF
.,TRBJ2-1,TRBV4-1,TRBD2,TGCGCCAGCAGCCAAGGCGGGAGAATCACCTACAATGAGCAGTTCTTC,CASSQGGRITYNEQFF
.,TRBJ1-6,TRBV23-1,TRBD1,TGCGCCAGCAGTCAATTCGGGACAGGGGACAAACCCCGCTCCTATAATTCACCCCTCCACTTT,CASSQFGTGDKPRSYNSPLHF
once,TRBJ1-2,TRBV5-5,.,TGTGCCAGCAGCTTTAGCCAAAGGACAGAAGGTTATGGCTACACCTTC,CASSFSQRTEGYGYTF
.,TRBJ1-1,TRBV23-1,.,TGCGCCAGCAGTCAAGGGGTTGTTCGAAAGGGGATCATCCTACACACTGAAGCTTTCTTT,CASSQGVVRKGIILHTEAFF
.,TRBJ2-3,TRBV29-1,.,TGCAGCGTTAAGAGGGACTTAACGCAGTATTTT,CSVKRDLTQYF
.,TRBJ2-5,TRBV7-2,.,TGTGCCAGCAGCTTAGCGTTCAGACTCGAAGAGACCCAGTACTTC,CASSLAFRLEETQYF
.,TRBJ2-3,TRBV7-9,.,TGTGCCAGCAGGCAAAAAGGGGGGGCAGATACGCAGTATTTT,CASRQKGGADTQYF
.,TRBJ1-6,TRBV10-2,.,TGCGCCAGCAGTGAGTCCCCCTTTTCGGCAGGGGATAATTCACCCCTCCACTTT,CASSESPFSAGDNSPLHF
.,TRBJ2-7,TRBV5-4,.,TGTGCCAGCAGCGATGGGCTAACCTACGAGCAGTACTTC,CASSDGLTYEQYF
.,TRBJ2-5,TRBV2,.,TGTGTACACAGCAAGGACTCCGGGACCCAGTACTTC,CVHSKDSGTQYF
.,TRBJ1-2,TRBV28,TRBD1,TGTGCCAGCAGTTCGCCGGGACAGGACAACTATGGCTACACCTTC,CASSSPGQDNYGYTF
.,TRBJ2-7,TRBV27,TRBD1,TGTGCCAGCAGTAGGGGGGGGGACAGGGCCTTAGCCTACGAGCAGTACTTC,CASSRGGDRALAYEQYF
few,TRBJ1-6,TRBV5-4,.,TGTGCCAGCAGCATTACAAGCTCCTATAATTCACCCCTCCACTTT,CASSITSSYNSPLHF
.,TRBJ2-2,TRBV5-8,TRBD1,TGTGCCAGCAGCTCCGACAGGGAACTATACACCGGGGAGCTGTTTTTT,CASSSDRELYTGELFF
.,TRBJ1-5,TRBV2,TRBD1,TGTGCCAGCAGTGGGACAGGCAAAAATCAGCCCCAGCATTTT,CASSGTGKNQPQHF
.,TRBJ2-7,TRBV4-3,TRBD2,TGCGCCAGCAGCCAATTTGCGGGGGGGCCGTACGAGCAGTACTTC,CASSQFAGGPYEQYF